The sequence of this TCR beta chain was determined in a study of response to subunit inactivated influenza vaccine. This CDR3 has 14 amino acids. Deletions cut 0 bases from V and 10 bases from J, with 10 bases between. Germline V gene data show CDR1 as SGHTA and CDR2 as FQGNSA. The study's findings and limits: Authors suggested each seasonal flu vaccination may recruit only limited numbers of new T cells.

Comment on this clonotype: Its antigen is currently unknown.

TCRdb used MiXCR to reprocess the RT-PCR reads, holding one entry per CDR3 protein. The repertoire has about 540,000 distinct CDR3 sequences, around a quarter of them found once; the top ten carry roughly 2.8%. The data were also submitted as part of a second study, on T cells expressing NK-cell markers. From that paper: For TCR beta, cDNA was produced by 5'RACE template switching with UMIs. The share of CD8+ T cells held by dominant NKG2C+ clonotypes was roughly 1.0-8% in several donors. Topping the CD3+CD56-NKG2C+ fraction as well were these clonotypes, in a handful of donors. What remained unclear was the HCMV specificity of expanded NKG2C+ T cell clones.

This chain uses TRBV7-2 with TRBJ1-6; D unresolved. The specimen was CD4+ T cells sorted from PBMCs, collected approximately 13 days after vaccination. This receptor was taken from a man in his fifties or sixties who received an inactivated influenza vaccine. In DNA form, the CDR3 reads TGTGCCAGCAGCTTAGCGCCGAACAAATCACCCCTCCACTTT. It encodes CASSLAPNKSPLHF.